These T cell receptor beta chains were read from a single sample in a study of T cells after yellow fever vaccination. TCRdb itself ran the 5' RACE reads through MiXCR, one entry per CDR3 protein. The sample holds 250,000 or so distinct CDR3 sequences, 6% to 7.5% seen once. The material was CD4+ T cells sorted from PBMCs, obtained 15 days after the yellow fever booster vaccination. Receptors originate from a man aged 30 to 39 who received the YFV17D yellow fever vaccine. Each CDR3 is given with its conserved first and last residue. The D gene is left open where the match is weak. Only some rows state a clone size, as once, few, many or a class for expanded clones.

j_call d_call clone_size v_call cdr3_nt cdr3_aa
TRBJ1-2 TRBD1 . TRBV7-2 TGTGCCAGCAGCTTAGAGGGGACAGGGGGCTTATATGGCTACACCTTC CASSLEGTGGLYGYTF
TRBJ2-5 . few TRBV5-1 TGCGCCAGCAGCTTGGGGCCGGCGGATGAGACCCAGTACTTC CASSLGPADETQYF
TRBJ2-7 . many TRBV29-1 TGCAGCGTTGCAGTCTTTGACGAGCAGTACTTC CSVAVFDEQYF
TRBJ2-3 . many TRBV3-1 TGTGCCAGCAGCCAAGAGGGAAAGGGTACGCAGTATTTT CASSQEGKGTQYF
TRBJ2-2 TRBD2 once TRBV2 TGTGTCAGCAGAACGGGACTAGCGGGAAGGACCGGGGAGCTGTTTTTT CVSRTGLAGRTGELFF
TRBJ1-1 . many TRBV5-4 TGTGCCAGCAGCTTGCAAGGGAACACTGAAGCTTTCTTT CASSLQGNTEAFF
TRBJ2-3 . few TRBV19 TGTGCCAGTAGTCCCGCGGGCTATACGCAGTATTTT CASSPAGYTQYF
TRBJ1-2 . . TRBV27 TGTGCCAGCAGTCGAGAGGGGGGCCTTTTCTATGGCTACACCTTC CASSREGGLFYGYTF
TRBJ2-1 TRBD2 few TRBV6-2/TRBV6-3 TGTGCCAGCAGTAGTCTAGCGGGACCTAACAATGAGCAGTTCTTC CASSSLAGPNNEQFF
TRBJ1-4 . . TRBV12-3/TRBV12-4 TGTGCCAGCAGTGATTCCGGGACGCATGAAAAACTGTTTTTT CASSDSGTHEKLFF
TRBJ2-7 TRBD2 . TRBV7-2 TGTGCCAGCAGCTCACACAGCGGGAGGGCGGCTTCTGAGCAGTACTTC CASSSHSGRAASEQYF
TRBJ2-2 . . TRBV15 TGTGCCACCAGCAGAGAACCGGGAGTTGTCACCGGGGAGCTGTTTTTT CATSREPGVVTGELFF
TRBJ2-2 TRBD2 . TRBV24-1 TGTGCCACCAGTGACCCCGCCGGGCTAGCGGGAGGGAAGGCCGGGGAGCTGGTTTTT CATSDPAGLAGGKAGELVF
TRBJ1-5 . . TRBV20-1 TGCAGTGCTTGTGGGGAATTTAGCAATCAGCCCCAGCATTTT CSACGEFSNQPQHF
TRBJ2-5 . many TRBV9 TGTGCCAGCAGCGTAGGCAGGATGGAGACCCAGTACTTC CASSVGRMETQYF
TRBJ2-2 TRBD1 many TRBV5-1 TGCGCCAGCAGCTTTTCAGGGGGCGCCGCCGGGGAGCTGTTTTTT CASSFSGGAAGELFF
TRBJ2-5 . few TRBV29-1 TGCAGCGTTACTACAGGGTATGAGACCCAGTACTTC CSVTTGYETQYF
TRBJ1-5 TRBD1 many TRBV19 TGTGCCAGTAGTGACAGGGTCAATCAGCCCCAGCATTTT CASSDRVNQPQHF
TRBJ2-5 . few TRBV3-1 TGTGCCAGCAGCCAGGCCGGGGCAGAGCAAGAGACCCAGTACTTC CASSQAGAEQETQYF
TRBJ2-3 . many TRBV29-1 TGCAGCGCTCAAACTCGAGGGGTACTGAACGCGCAGTATTTT CSAQTRGVLNAQYF
TRBJ1-4 . . TRBV28 TGTGCCAGCAGAAGTAGGGCGGGGATTGGTGAAAAACTGTTTTTT CASRSRAGIGEKLFF
TRBJ2-3 TRBD1 few TRBV7-7 TGTGCCAGCAGCCCTTCAGGGGGTACTTTCACAGATACGCAGTATTTT CASSPSGGTFTDTQYF
TRBJ2-3 TRBD2 . TRBV20-1 TGCAGTGCTAGTCCGCTCCTAGCGGGAGGCCCAGATACGCAGTATTTT CSASPLLAGGPDTQYF
TRBJ2-1 TRBD2 few TRBV10-1 TGCGCCAGCAGCCGTAGCGGGAGTATCGGTGAGCAGTTCTTC CASSRSGSIGEQFF
TRBJ2-7 TRBD2 many TRBV18 TGTGCCAGCTCACCAGGACTAGCGGGAGCCCCCGAGCAGTACTTC CASSPGLAGAPEQYF
TRBJ2-1 . few TRBV12-3/TRBV12-4 TGTGCCAGCAGCACCCAACGAGCCGGTGAGCAGTTCTTC CASSTQRAGEQFF
TRBJ1-2 . . TRBV20-1 TGCAGTGCTAGAAAAGAGGCAGGGGTCTATGGCTACACCTTC CSARKEAGVYGYTF
TRBJ2-2 . few TRBV15 TGTGCCACCAGCAGAGTACCGGGGGCAAGCACCGGGGAGCTGTTTTTT CATSRVPGASTGELFF
TRBJ1-1 . . TRBV21-1 TGTGCCAGCAGCAACTCTAGGGACAGGGGTGCTGAAGCTTTCTTT CASSNSRDRGAEAFF
TRBJ1-2 . . TRBV19 TGTGCCAGTAGTATAACGCAGGGATTATCTGGCTACACCTTC CASSITQGLSGYTF
TRBJ1-1 . . TRBV19 TGTGCCAGTAGTACTCCAAGGACAGAACTTCATGAAGCTTTCTTT CASSTPRTELHEAFF
TRBJ2-1 TRBD2 once TRBV20-1 TGCTGTGCTAGCCGGGGGGACGGATACTCCTACAATGAGCAGTTCTTC CCASRGDGYSYNEQFF
TRBJ2-5 . few TRBV7-8 TGTGCCAGCAGCCAGGACAGAGAACGAGAGACCCAGTACTTC CASSQDRERETQYF
TRBJ2-5 . . TRBV27 TGTGCCAGCAGTTTTTCCCGGGGGCAACACCAAGAGACCCAGTACTTC CASSFSRGQHQETQYF
TRBJ1-5 . . TRBV30 TGTGCCTGGAGTCCTGCACGCCGCCAGCCCCAGCATTTT CAWSPARRQPQHF
TRBJ2-5 . few TRBV7-9 TGTGCCAGCAGCCAGGTCCCTAGGAACCAAGAGACCCAGTACTTC CASSQVPRNQETQYF
TRBJ2-5 TRBD2 . TRBV7-2 TGTGCCAGCAGCGCGACGCGGGGGGAGACCCAGTACTTC CASSATRGETQYF